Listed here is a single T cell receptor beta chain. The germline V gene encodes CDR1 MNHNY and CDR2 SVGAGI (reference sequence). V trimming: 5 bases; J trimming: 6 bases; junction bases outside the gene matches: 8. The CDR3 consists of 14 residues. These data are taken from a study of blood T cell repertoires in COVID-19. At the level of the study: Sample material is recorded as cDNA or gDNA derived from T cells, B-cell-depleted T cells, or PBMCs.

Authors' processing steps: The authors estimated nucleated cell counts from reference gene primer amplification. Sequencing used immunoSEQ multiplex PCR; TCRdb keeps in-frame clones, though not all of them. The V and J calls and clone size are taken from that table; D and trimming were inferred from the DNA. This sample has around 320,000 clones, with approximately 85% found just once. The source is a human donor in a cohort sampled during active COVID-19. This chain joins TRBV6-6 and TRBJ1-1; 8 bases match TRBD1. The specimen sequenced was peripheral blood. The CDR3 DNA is TGTGCCAGCAGTATCCCAGACAGGGGTGCTGAAGCTTTCTTT. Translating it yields CASSIPDRGAEAFF.